This T cell receptor (beta chain) originates from a study of PD-L1 blockade in urothelial cancer. Study context: Males with urothelial cancer arising in the bladder constituted most of the 29 patients. Of prior chemotherapy regimens, patients had received between 0 and 3.

As for time point: pretreatment peripheral blood. The method was immunoSEQ multiplex PCR; TCRdb's version includes in-frame clones alone and lacks a portion of them. The sample contains tens of thousands of clones, roughly 80% of which appear only once. Germline assignment: CDR1 LNHDA and CDR2 SQIVND (reference sequence). With V trimmed by 5 bases and J by 3 bases, 6 bases remained unmatched. The CDR3 is 16 residues long. The specimen was PBMCs, collected around atezolizumab (anti-PD-L1) treatment. The chain couples TRBV19 to TRBJ1-6; 8 positions agree with TRBD1. This sequence was found in a man in his 70s with urothelial cancer. CDR3 residues: CASSVAGQGYNSPLHF. CDR3 in DNA: TGTGCCAGTAGTGTCGCCGGACAGGGCTATAATTCACCCCTCCACTTT.